This T cell receptor beta chain was retrieved from a study of T cells after yellow fever vaccination. General observations from the study: The appearance of a small share of clonotypes in both CD4 and CD8 compartments was observed.

Trimming shortened V by 5 bases and J by 0 bases, and 11 bases separated the two germline ends. The germline V gene has CDR1 SNHLY and CDR2 FYNNEI. This CDR3 spans 16 amino acids. Using its own MiXCR run on the 5' RACE reads, TCRdb lists one record per CDR3 protein. Among more than 450,000 distinct CDR3 sequences listed, 21% were seen once. A word on this clonotype: Its antigen is unknown.

The sample here was PBMCs, taken roughly 20 days after the first yellow fever vaccination. This clonotype was obtained from a man between 18 and 35 years old who received the YFV17D yellow fever vaccine. This sequence joins TRBV2 and TRBJ2-6, with D hard to call. As DNA, the CDR3 is TGTGCCAGCAGTCCCAGGTGGAGCTCTGGGGCCAACGTCCTGACTTTC. It codes for CASSPRWSSGANVLTF.